A selection of T cell receptor beta chains follows, all from one sample in a study of OX40 agonist ivuxolimab in advanced cancers. This table comes from immunoSEQ multiplex PCR, and its TCRdb copy is limited to in-frame clones, with some not included. The sample has some 62,000 clones, 92% seen once; the top ten hold 0.6% to 0.8%. Sequenced material: CD4+ or CD8+ T cells sorted from blood, taken in a trial of the OX40 agonist ivuxolimab. The receptors originated from an adult with an advanced solid tumor such as melanoma, head and neck, liver or kidney cancer. CDR3s include the opening cysteine and the closing phenylalanine or tryptophan. The D gene is left open where the match is weak. Expanded clones are given a class, and other clones once, few, many or no size at all.

CDR3nt: TGTGCCAGCAGTGGAGGGAGGGAAGGATACGAGCAGTACTTC
CDR3aa: CASSGGREGYEQYF
j_gene: TRBJ2-7
abundance: NA
v_gene: TRBV2
d_gene: TRBD2

CDR3nt: TGTGCCAGCAGTACCGGACAGGGGGAACTAGTTGGTGAAAAACTGTTTTTT
CDR3aa: CASSTGQGELVGEKLFF
j_gene: TRBJ1-4
abundance: NA
v_gene: TRBV27
d_gene: TRBD1

CDR3nt: TGTGCCAGCAGTTCTTACAGGGTGAGAGGCGAGCAGTACTTC
CDR3aa: CASSSYRVRGEQYF
j_gene: TRBJ2-7
abundance: NA
v_gene: TRBV28
d_gene: NA

CDR3nt: TGCGCCAGCAGCCAACAGGGGGGGACTGAAGCTTTCTTT
CDR3aa: CASSQQGGTEAFF
j_gene: TRBJ1-1
abundance: NA
v_gene: TRBV10-2
d_gene: TRBD1

CDR3nt: TGTGCCTGGAGGTCAGGGGAAGGGGGCTACACCTTC
CDR3aa: CAWRSGEGGYTF
j_gene: TRBJ1-2
abundance: NA
v_gene: TRBV30
d_gene: NA

CDR3nt: TGTGCCAGTTCTTACAAAGGGGGCGACTCAGATACGCAGTATTTT
CDR3aa: CASSYKGGDSDTQYF
j_gene: TRBJ2-3
abundance: NA
v_gene: TRBV19
d_gene: TRBD1

CDR3nt: TGTGCCAGCAGCTTAGTTAGCGGGGGATTCTCCTACGAGCAGTACTTC
CDR3aa: CASSLVSGGFSYEQYF
j_gene: TRBJ2-7
abundance: NA
v_gene: TRBV7-8
d_gene: TRBD2

CDR3nt: TGTGCCAGCAGCTGGGCGGGTACTAATGAAAAACTGTTTTTT
CDR3aa: CASSWAGTNEKLFF
j_gene: TRBJ1-4
abundance: NA
v_gene: TRBV11-2
d_gene: NA

CDR3nt: TGTGCCAGCAGCAAAGTATCATCTAGCGAGACTAGCGGAGACACAGATACGCAGTATTTT
CDR3aa: CASSKVSSSETSGDTDTQYF
j_gene: TRBJ2-3
abundance: NA
v_gene: TRBV21-1
d_gene: NA

CDR3nt: TGTGCCAGCAGCCACCGTGGATACCAAGAGACCCAGTACTTC
CDR3aa: CASSHRGYQETQYF
j_gene: TRBJ2-5
abundance: NA
v_gene: TRBV6-1
d_gene: NA

CDR3nt: TGTGCCAGAAGCTTGCCGCTCGGACTAGCGGGGGGCTACAATGAGCAGTTCTTC
CDR3aa: CARSLPLGLAGGYNEQFF
j_gene: TRBJ2-1
abundance: NA
v_gene: TRBV5-3
d_gene: TRBD2

CDR3nt: TGTGCCAGCAGGGGGAGCGGCCTCTCCTACGAGCAGTACTTC
CDR3aa: CASRGSGLSYEQYF
j_gene: TRBJ2-7
abundance: NA
v_gene: TRBV6-1
d_gene: NA

CDR3nt: TGTGCCAGTAATCCCGGGACTAGCGGCTACGAGCAGTACTTC
CDR3aa: CASNPGTSGYEQYF
j_gene: TRBJ2-7
abundance: NA
v_gene: TRBV19
d_gene: TRBD2

CDR3nt: TGTGCCAGCAGCTCGGACCGGGACAGGGGGTTGGAAAAACTGTTTTTT
CDR3aa: CASSSDRDRGLEKLFF
j_gene: TRBJ1-4
abundance: NA
v_gene: TRBV7-9
d_gene: TRBD1

CDR3nt: TGTGCCAGCAGCCTTATGCGCAGCGACGGGGCTTTCTTT
CDR3aa: CASSLMRSDGAFF
j_gene: TRBJ1-1
abundance: NA
v_gene: TRBV11-2
d_gene: NA

CDR3nt: TGTGCCAGCAGCTTGCAAACTAGCGGGGGCGGGGAGCTGTTTTTT
CDR3aa: CASSLQTSGGGELFF
j_gene: TRBJ2-2
abundance: NA
v_gene: TRBV11-3
d_gene: TRBD2

CDR3nt: TGTGCCAGCAGTAAAGGACTGACCTCCTATGGCTACACCTTC
CDR3aa: CASSKGLTSYGYTF
j_gene: TRBJ1-2
abundance: NA
v_gene: TRBV6-1
d_gene: NA

CDR3nt: TGTGCCGGGAGACCGGAGCGTGGGGCCAACGTCCTGACTTTC
CDR3aa: CAGRPERGANVLTF
j_gene: TRBJ2-6
abundance: NA
v_gene: TRBV7-8
d_gene: NA

CDR3nt: TGTGCCAGCAGTGTGGGGGTTACGCAGTATTTT
CDR3aa: CASSVGVTQYF
j_gene: TRBJ2-3
abundance: NA
v_gene: TRBV6-1
d_gene: NA

CDR3nt: TGCGCCAGCAGCTTGGCCCCCGGGTCCTCCTACAATGAGCAGTTCTTC
CDR3aa: CASSLAPGSSYNEQFF
j_gene: TRBJ2-1
abundance: NA
v_gene: TRBV5-1
d_gene: NA

CDR3nt: TGCAGCGTCCCAGGGGGGGGCGGGAGTTGCATCGACGAGCAGTACTTC
CDR3aa: CSVPGGGGSCIDEQYF
j_gene: TRBJ2-7
abundance: NA
v_gene: TRBV29-1
d_gene: NA

CDR3nt: TGTGCCAGTAGTATCCAGCCAGGGGGCTCGTACGAGCAGTACTTC
CDR3aa: CASSIQPGGSYEQYF
j_gene: TRBJ2-7
abundance: NA
v_gene: TRBV19
d_gene: TRBD1

CDR3nt: TGTGCCAGCCAGGGGGGGTTCCAAGAGACCCAGTACTTC
CDR3aa: CASQGGFQETQYF
j_gene: TRBJ2-5
abundance: NA
v_gene: TRBV6-1
d_gene: NA

CDR3nt: TGTGCCAGCAGCCCATCTATAGCGGGTGAGCAGTTCTTC
CDR3aa: CASSPSIAGEQFF
j_gene: TRBJ2-1
abundance: NA
v_gene: TRBV6-4
d_gene: TRBD2

CDR3nt: TGCGCCAGCAGCTTGGGGCCCGGAAGCTCCTACAATGAGCAGTTCTTC
CDR3aa: CASSLGPGSSYNEQFF
j_gene: TRBJ2-1
abundance: NA
v_gene: TRBV5-1
d_gene: NA

CDR3nt: TGTGCCAGCAGCCGAATGGGGGACGGGGAGCTGTTTTTT
CDR3aa: CASSRMGDGELFF
j_gene: TRBJ2-2
abundance: few
v_gene: TRBV4-2
d_gene: NA

CDR3nt: TGTGCCAGCAGCCAAGGGACTAGCGAGTACAATGAGCAGTTCTTC
CDR3aa: CASSQGTSEYNEQFF
j_gene: TRBJ2-1
abundance: NA
v_gene: TRBV7-9
d_gene: TRBD2

CDR3nt: TGTGCCAGCTCTCCCCAGTCGGCCAACGTCCTGACTTTC
CDR3aa: CASSPQSANVLTF
j_gene: TRBJ2-6
abundance: NA
v_gene: TRBV18
d_gene: NA

CDR3nt: TGTGCCAGCAGTCCCGGACGCCTCCCCGGGGAGCTGTTTTTT
CDR3aa: CASSPGRLPGELFF
j_gene: TRBJ2-2
abundance: NA
v_gene: TRBV6-5
d_gene: NA

CDR3nt: TGTGCCAGCAGATCAGACGTCCCGGGACAGGGGGCGAATGAAAAACTGTTTTTT
CDR3aa: CASRSDVPGQGANEKLFF
j_gene: TRBJ1-4
abundance: NA
v_gene: TRBV27
d_gene: TRBD1

CDR3nt: TGTGCCAGCAGTGCCCGGGACAGGGGATACGAGCAGTACTTC
CDR3aa: CASSARDRGYEQYF
j_gene: TRBJ2-7
abundance: once
v_gene: TRBV6-1
d_gene: TRBD1

CDR3nt: TGCGCCAGCAGTCAAGGACAGGGGGGCTACGAGCAGTACTTC
CDR3aa: CASSQGQGGYEQYF
j_gene: TRBJ2-7
abundance: NA
v_gene: TRBV23-1
d_gene: TRBD1

CDR3nt: TGTGCCAGCAGCGTCTCTGGGACAGAGGTATACGAGCAGTACTTC
CDR3aa: CASSVSGTEVYEQYF
j_gene: TRBJ2-7
abundance: NA
v_gene: TRBV9
d_gene: TRBD1

CDR3nt: TGCGCCAGCAGCCAAGACACTTCCGGGACAACGTCCTACGAGCAGTACTTC
CDR3aa: CASSQDTSGTTSYEQYF
j_gene: TRBJ2-7
abundance: NA
v_gene: TRBV4-1
d_gene: NA

CDR3nt: TGTGCCATCAGTGAGTCAGGAGGGGGCTACACCTTC
CDR3aa: CAISESGGGYTF
j_gene: TRBJ1-2
abundance: NA
v_gene: TRBV10-3
d_gene: NA

CDR3nt: TGTGCCAGCAGCTTCAATCAGGAGTTGAACACTGAAGCTTTCTTT
CDR3aa: CASSFNQELNTEAFF
j_gene: TRBJ1-1
abundance: NA
v_gene: TRBV11-2
d_gene: NA

CDR3nt: TGTGCCAGCAGCCCCGACTTACAAGAGACCCAGTACTTC
CDR3aa: CASSPDLQETQYF
j_gene: TRBJ2-5
abundance: once
v_gene: TRBV5-6
d_gene: NA

CDR3nt: TGTGCCAGCAGTGTTCAAATTAACTATGGCTACACCTTC
CDR3aa: CASSVQINYGYTF
j_gene: TRBJ1-2
abundance: NA
v_gene: TRBV2
d_gene: NA

CDR3nt: TGTGCCAGCTCAGTAGCGGGGGGTTCCTACGAGCAGTACTTC
CDR3aa: CASSVAGGSYEQYF
j_gene: TRBJ2-7
abundance: NA
v_gene: TRBV18
d_gene: TRBD2

CDR3nt: TGTGCCAGTAGTATGGAACAGCACACTGAAGCTTTCTTT
CDR3aa: CASSMEQHTEAFF
j_gene: TRBJ1-1
abundance: NA
v_gene: TRBV19
d_gene: NA

CDR3nt: TGTGCCAGCAGCCGGGATCAGGGGTACCACACAGATACGCAGTATTTT
CDR3aa: CASSRDQGYHTDTQYF
j_gene: TRBJ2-3
abundance: NA
v_gene: TRBV14
d_gene: NA

CDR3nt: TGTGCCAGCAGCATGGGACTAGCGGTCAATGAGCAGTTCTTC
CDR3aa: CASSMGLAVNEQFF
j_gene: TRBJ2-1
abundance: NA
v_gene: TRBV11-2
d_gene: TRBD2

CDR3nt: TGTGCCAGCAGTTTAGGTTGGGGACGGGGAGATACGCAGTATTTT
CDR3aa: CASSLGWGRGDTQYF
j_gene: TRBJ2-3
abundance: NA
v_gene: TRBV27
d_gene: NA

CDR3nt: TGTGCCAGCTCACCGGGTCATCAGGGAATAAGAACAGATACGCAGTATTTT
CDR3aa: CASSPGHQGIRTDTQYF
j_gene: TRBJ2-3
abundance: NA
v_gene: TRBV18
d_gene: NA

CDR3nt: TGTGCCAGCAGCACACGCCCTGAGGGACTCGACACCTACGAGCAGTACTTC
CDR3aa: CASSTRPEGLDTYEQYF
j_gene: TRBJ2-7
abundance: NA
v_gene: TRBV21-1
d_gene: NA

CDR3nt: TGCAGTGCAGCCGGGCCAAGGGGCCAGTACTTC
CDR3aa: CSAAGPRGQYF
j_gene: TRBJ2-7
abundance: NA
v_gene: TRBV20-1
d_gene: NA

CDR3nt: TGTGCCAGCAGCTTGGACAGGGTTTCCTACAATGAGCAGTTCTTC
CDR3aa: CASSLDRVSYNEQFF
j_gene: TRBJ2-1
abundance: few
v_gene: TRBV5-5
d_gene: NA

CDR3nt: TGTGCCAGCGGCTCCCGGACAGGGGATGCTGAAGCTTTCTTT
CDR3aa: CASGSRTGDAEAFF
j_gene: TRBJ1-1
abundance: NA
v_gene: TRBV27
d_gene: TRBD1

CDR3nt: TGTGCTAGCAGCCTATATCAGTCGGGGGGTTCGGAGACCCAGTACTTC
CDR3aa: CASSLYQSGGSETQYF
j_gene: TRBJ2-5
abundance: NA
v_gene: TRBV7-7
d_gene: TRBD2

CDR3nt: TGTGCCAGTAGTATATTGGACCCTCGGGGCTACACCTTC
CDR3aa: CASSILDPRGYTF
j_gene: TRBJ1-2
abundance: NA
v_gene: TRBV19
d_gene: NA

CDR3nt: TGTGCCAGCAGTCGGGACCATGGAGTGAACACTGAAGCTTTCTTT
CDR3aa: CASSRDHGVNTEAFF
j_gene: TRBJ1-1
abundance: once
v_gene: TRBV6-5
d_gene: NA